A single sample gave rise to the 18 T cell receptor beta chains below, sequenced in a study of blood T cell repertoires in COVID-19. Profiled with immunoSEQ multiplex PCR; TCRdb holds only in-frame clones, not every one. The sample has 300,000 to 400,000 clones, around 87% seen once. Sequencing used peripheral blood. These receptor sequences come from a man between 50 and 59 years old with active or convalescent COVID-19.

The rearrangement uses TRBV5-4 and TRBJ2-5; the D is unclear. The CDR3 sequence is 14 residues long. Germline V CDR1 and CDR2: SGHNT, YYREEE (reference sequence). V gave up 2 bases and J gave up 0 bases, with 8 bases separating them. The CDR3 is CASSFPGYQETQYF. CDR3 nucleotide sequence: TGTGCCAGCAGCTTTCCCGGGTACCAAGAGACCCAGTACTTC.

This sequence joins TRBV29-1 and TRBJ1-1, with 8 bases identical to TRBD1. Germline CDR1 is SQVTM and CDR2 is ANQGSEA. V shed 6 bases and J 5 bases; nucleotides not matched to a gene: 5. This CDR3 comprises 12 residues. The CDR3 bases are TGCAGCGTAATGACAGGGGTAACTGAAGCTTTCTTT. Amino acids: CSVMTGVTEAFF.

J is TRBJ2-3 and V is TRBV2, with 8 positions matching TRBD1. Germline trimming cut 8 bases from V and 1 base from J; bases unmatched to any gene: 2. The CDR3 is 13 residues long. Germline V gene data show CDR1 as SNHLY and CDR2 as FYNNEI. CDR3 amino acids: CASRDRRTDTQYF. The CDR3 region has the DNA TGTGCCAGCCGGGACAGGCGCACAGATACGCAGTATTTT.

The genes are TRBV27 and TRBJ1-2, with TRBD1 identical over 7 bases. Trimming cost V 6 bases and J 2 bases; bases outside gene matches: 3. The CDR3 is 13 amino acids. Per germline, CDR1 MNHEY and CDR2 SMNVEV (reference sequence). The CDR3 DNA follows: TGTGCCAGCAGGCCGGGACAGAACTATGGCTACACCTTC. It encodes CASRPGQNYGYTF.

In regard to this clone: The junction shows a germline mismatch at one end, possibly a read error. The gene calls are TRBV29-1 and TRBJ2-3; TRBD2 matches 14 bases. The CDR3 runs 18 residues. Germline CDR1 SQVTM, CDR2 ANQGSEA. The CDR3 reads CSVEGTSGSVLGTDTQYF. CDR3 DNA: TGCAGCGTGGAAGGGACTAGCGGGAGTGTACTAGGCACAGATACGCAGTATTTT.

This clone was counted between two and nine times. CDR3 nucleotides: TGTGCCTGGAGCCACAGGGGGGACGAGCAGTACTTC. Translating it yields CAWSHRGDEQYF. The J gene is TRBJ2-7, the V gene TRBV30; 8 bases fit TRBD1. The CDR3 is 12 amino acids. J lost 5 bases, V lost 3 bases, and 3 bases had no gene match. Per the germline V gene, CDR1 is GTSNPN and CDR2 is SVGIG (reference sequence).

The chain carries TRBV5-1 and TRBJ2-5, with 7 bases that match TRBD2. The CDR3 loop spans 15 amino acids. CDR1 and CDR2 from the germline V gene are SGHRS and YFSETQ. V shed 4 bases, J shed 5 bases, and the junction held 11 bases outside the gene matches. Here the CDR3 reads CASSPAAGVGETQYF. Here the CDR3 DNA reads TGCGCCAGCAGCCCCGCCGCGGGGGTGGGGGAGACCCAGTACTTC.

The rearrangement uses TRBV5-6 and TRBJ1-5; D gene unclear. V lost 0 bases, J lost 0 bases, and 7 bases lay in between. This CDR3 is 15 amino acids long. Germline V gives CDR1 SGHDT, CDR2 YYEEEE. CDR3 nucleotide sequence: TGTGCCAGCAGCTTGGCCCTGTATAGCAATCAGCCCCAGCATTTT. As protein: CASSLALYSNQPQHF.

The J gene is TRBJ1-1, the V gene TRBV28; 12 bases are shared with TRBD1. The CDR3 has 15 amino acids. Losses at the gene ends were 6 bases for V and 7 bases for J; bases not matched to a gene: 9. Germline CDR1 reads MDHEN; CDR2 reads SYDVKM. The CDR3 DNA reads TGTGCCAGCAGGGGACAGGGGGCCCGAGGCCATGAAGCTTTCTTT. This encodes CASRGQGARGHEAFF.

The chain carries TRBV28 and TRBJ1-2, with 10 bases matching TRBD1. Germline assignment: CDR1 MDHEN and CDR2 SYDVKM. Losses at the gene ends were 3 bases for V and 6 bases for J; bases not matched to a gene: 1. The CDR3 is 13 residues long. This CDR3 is CASSLGQGHGYTF. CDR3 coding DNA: TGTGCCAGCAGTTTGGGACAGGGGCATGGCTACACCTTC.

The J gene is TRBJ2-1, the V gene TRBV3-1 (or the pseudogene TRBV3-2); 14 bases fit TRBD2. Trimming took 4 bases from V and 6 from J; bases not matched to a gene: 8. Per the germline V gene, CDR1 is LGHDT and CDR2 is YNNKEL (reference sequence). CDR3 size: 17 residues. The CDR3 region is CASSPTQGLAGVNEQFF. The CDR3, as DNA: TGTGCCAGCAGCCCAACTCAGGGACTAGCGGGAGTCAATGAGCAGTTCTTC.

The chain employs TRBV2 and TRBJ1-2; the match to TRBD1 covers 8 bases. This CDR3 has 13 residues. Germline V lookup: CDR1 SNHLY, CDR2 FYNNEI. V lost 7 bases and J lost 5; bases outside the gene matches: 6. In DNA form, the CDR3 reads TGTGCCAGCACGGACAGGGTAGGATATGGCTACACCTTC. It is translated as CASTDRVGYGYTF.

In nucleotides, the CDR3 is TGCAGCGTTGAACCGGGCACAGATACGCAGTATTTT. Translation: CSVEPGTDTQYF. The chain recombines TRBV29-1 with TRBJ2-3; no firm D call. The CDR3 totals 12 residues. Germline CDR1 and CDR2: SQVTM and ANQGSEA. Trimming took 2 bases from V and 1 from J, leaving 4 bases between them.

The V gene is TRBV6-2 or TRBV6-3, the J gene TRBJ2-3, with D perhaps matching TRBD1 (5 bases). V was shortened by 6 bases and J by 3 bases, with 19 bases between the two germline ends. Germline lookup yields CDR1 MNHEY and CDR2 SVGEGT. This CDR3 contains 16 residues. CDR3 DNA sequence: TGTGCCAGCAGCGACGTGGGGCGCCTTCGGACAGATACGCAGTATTTT. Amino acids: CASSDVGRLRTDTQYF.

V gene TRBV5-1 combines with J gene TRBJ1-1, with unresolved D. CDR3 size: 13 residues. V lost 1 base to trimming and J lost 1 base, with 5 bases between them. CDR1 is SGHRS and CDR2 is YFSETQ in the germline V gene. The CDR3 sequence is CASSLTENTEAFF. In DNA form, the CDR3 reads TGCGCCAGCAGCTTGACAGAGAACACTGAAGCTTTCTTT.

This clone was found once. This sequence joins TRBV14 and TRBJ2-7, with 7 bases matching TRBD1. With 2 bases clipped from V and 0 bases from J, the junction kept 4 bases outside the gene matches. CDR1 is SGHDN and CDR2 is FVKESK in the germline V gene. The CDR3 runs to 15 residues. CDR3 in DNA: TGTGCCAGCAGCCAAACAGGGGCCATCTCCTACGAGCAGTACTTC. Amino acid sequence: CASSQTGAISYEQYF.

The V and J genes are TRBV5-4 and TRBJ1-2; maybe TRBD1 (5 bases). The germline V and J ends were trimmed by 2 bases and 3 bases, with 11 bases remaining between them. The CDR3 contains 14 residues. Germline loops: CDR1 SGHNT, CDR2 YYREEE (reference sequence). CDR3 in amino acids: CASSFQGADYGYTF. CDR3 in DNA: TGTGCCAGCAGCTTCCAGGGCGCGGACTATGGCTACACCTTC.

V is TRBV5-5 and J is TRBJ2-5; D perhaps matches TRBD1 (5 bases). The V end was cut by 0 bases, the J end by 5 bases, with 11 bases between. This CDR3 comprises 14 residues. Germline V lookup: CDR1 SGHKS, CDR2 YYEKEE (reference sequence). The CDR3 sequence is CASSLGGLGETQYF. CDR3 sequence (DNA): TGTGCCAGCAGCTTGGGGGGCCTCGGGGAGACCCAGTACTTC. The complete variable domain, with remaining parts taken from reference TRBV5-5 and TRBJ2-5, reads DAGVTQSPTHLIKTRGQQVTLRCSPISGHKSVSWYQQVLGQGPQFIFQYYEKEERGRGNFPDRFSARQFPNYSSELNVNALLLGDSALYLCASSLGGLGETQYFGPGTRLLVL.